The TCR beta chain under discussion was sequenced for a study of cytomegalovirus exposure and HLA in healthy donors. General study points: Within the data, a cluster of highly shared sequence variants was likely a sequencing artifact. In a later analysis, donors in an Asian-associated ancestry cluster reportedly had fewer N-insertions in productive TCRs than the cohort mean. The study listed some 160 cytomegalovirus-associated TCR beta chains.

With regard to this clone: The antigen is not known.

The PCR had 60 Vbeta and 13 Jbeta primers. In the authors' methods: The count from a later analysis was 65 million to 90 million unique TCR beta chains, about 10 million of them shared. Generated by immunoSEQ multiplex PCR, the TCRdb table keeps only in-frame clones and is missing some. For V, J and clone size, that table is used; D and trimming come from the DNA. The profile shows 130,000 or so clones, approximately 85% of them singletons. Germline V gives CDR1 MRHNA, CDR2 SNTAGT. The V segment lost 0 bases and the J segment 4 bases; nucleotides outside the gene matches: 0. The CDR3 spans 15 residues.

Material for sequencing was PBMCs. The clonotype comes from a woman aged 25 to 39 in good health and CMV-seropositive. The rearrangement links TRBV6-4 to TRBJ2-3; 11 nucleotides agree with TRBD2. In DNA, the CDR3 is TGTGCCAGCAGTGACTCACTAGCGGGAGCAGATACGCAGTATTTT. Encoded protein: CASSDSLAGADTQYF.